This note documents a single T cell receptor beta chain sequence. Its antigen is unknown. Construction of the TCRbeta library involved unique molecular identifiers. One entry per CDR3 protein, called by TCRdb with MiXCR from the PCR reads. This table has over 400,000 distinct CDR3 sequences, 43% appearing once. The sample comes from a study of T-cell reconstitution after alpha-beta-depleted transplantation in children. Findings of the study overall: Several hundred expanded graft clones reportedly gave rise to the alpha-beta T cells present about two months after transplant. Most T-cell counts and diversity one year after the transplant came from T cells that were newly produced.

Looked up from germline, CDR1 is MDHEN and CDR2 is SYDVKM. This CDR3 region has 14 residues. V was clipped by 4 bases and J by 2 bases; unmatched bases: 4. The origin of this receptor is a girl aged 2-15 years with aplastic anemia, due to receive a stem cell transplant. The specimen comprised PBMCs, sampled before TCRalphabeta/CD19-depleted stem cell transplant. V gene TRBV28 combines with J gene TRBJ1-2; 7 bases match TRBD1. The CDR3 region is CASSSGDSNYGYTF. The CDR3 DNA reads TGTGCCAGCAGTTCAGGGGACAGCAACTATGGCTACACCTTC.